Presented here are 8 T cell receptor beta chains from one specimen sequenced in a study of spatial heterogeneity in lung cancer. TCRdb re-derived calls from the 5' RACE reads in MiXCR, one entry per CDR3 protein. The sample holds more than 5,000 distinct CDR3 sequences, about 8.2% seen once. Time point here: sample taken at primary tumor resection. The sample was normal lung tissue next to the tumor, taken at surgery. The receptors were gathered from a female donor with early-stage non-small cell lung cancer.

This clonotype appeared many times. The chain is built from TRBV9 and TRBJ2-1; D remains unclear. The V end was cut by 4 bases, the J end by 7 bases, with 9 bases between. Germline loops: CDR1 SGDLS, CDR2 YYNGEE. The CDR3 loop spans 12 amino acids. The DNA of the CDR3 is TGTGCCAGCAGCTTCACTGTAAATGAGCAGTTCTTC. Amino acids: CASSFTVNEQFF.

This clonotype is classed as medium-sized (0.01 to 0.1%). The CDR3 reads CSARRSEKLFF. The CDR3 region has the DNA TGCAGTGCTAGGAGGAGTGAAAAACTGTTTTTT. The gene calls are TRBV20-1 and TRBJ1-4; unclear D gene. The length of the CDR3 is 11 residues. The ends were cut back, 3 bases at V and 7 bases at J, with 6 bases in the middle. Germline loops: CDR1 DFQATT, CDR2 SNEGSKA (reference sequence).

By share, this clonotype ranks as medium-sized. This chain uses TRBV2 with TRBJ1-4; D ambiguous. From germline, CDR1 is SNHLY and CDR2 FYNNEI. CDR3 size: 14 residues. V dropped 7 bases and J dropped 4 bases, with 13 bases sitting between them. CDR3: CASKDWAYNEKLFF. CDR3 bases: TGTGCCAGCAAAGATTGGGCTTATAATGAAAAACTGTTTTTT.

Many counts were recorded for this clonotype. The chain carries TRBV2 and TRBJ2-1; D perhaps matches TRBD2 (6 bases). The CDR3 sequence is 16 residues long. V lost 11 bases, J lost 1 base, and 21 bases lay in between. CDR1 SNHLY and CDR2 FYNNEI come from the germline V gene. CDR3 protein: CAGKNPGTYSYNEQFF. Written as DNA, the CDR3 is TGTGCCGGAAAGAATCCCGGGACTTATTCCTACAATGAGCAGTTCTTC.

This clonotype has more than one count but fewer than ten. This sequence joins TRBV27 and TRBJ1-3; unclear D gene. V lost 7 bases and J lost 0, with 7 bases in between. From germline, CDR1 is MNHEY and CDR2 SMNVEV (reference sequence). CDR3 length: 13 residues. CDR3 nucleotide sequence: TGTGCCAGCAAGGGAAACTCTGGAAACACCATATATTTT. This codes for CASKGNSGNTIYF.

Many counts were recorded for this clonotype. This chain uses TRBV6-2 or TRBV6-3 with TRBJ2-3; 7 bases line up with TRBD1. This CDR3 has 16 amino acids. V was pared by 6 bases and J by 5 bases, with 14 bases of the junction left unmatched. Germline assignment: CDR1 MNHEY and CDR2 SVGEGT. The CDR3: CASRIARQGPRDTQYF. The DNA for the CDR3 is TGTGCCAGCAGAATAGCCCGACAGGGTCCGAGAGATACGCAGTATTTT.

By share, this clonotype counts as medium-sized (0.01 to 0.1%). The rearrangement joins TRBV6-2 or TRBV6-3 to TRBJ1-2; D perhaps matches TRBD1 (5 bases). From germline, CDR1 is MNHEY and CDR2 SVGEGT. This CDR3 is built from 14 residues. V lost 2 bases and J 2 bases, leaving 9 bases between the germline ends. In nucleotides, the CDR3 is TGTGCCAGCAGTTACAGGGACGGAAACTATGGCTACACCTTC. Protein: CASSYRDGNYGYTF.

This clonotype was seen a few times. The gene calls are TRBV5-1 and TRBJ1-1; 9 positions match TRBD1. Germline loops: CDR1 SGHRS, CDR2 YFSETQ. V shed 0 bases and J 8 bases; nucleotides not matched to a gene: 5. CDR3 length: 14 residues. CDR3 coding DNA: TGCGCCAGCAGCTTGGCCGGGGACAGGGAGGAAGCTTTCTTT. It translates to CASSLAGDREEAFF.